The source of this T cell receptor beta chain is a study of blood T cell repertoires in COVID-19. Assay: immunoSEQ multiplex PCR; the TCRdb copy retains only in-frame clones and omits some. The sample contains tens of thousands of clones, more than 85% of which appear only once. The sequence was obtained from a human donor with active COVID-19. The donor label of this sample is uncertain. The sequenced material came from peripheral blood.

Written as DNA, the CDR3 is TGTGCCAGCAAAGCGGGATCTATGGGCACAGATACGCAGTATTTT. It encodes CASKAGSMGTDTQYF. This sequence joins TRBV27 and TRBJ2-3; 7 bases map to TRBD2. Trimming removed 7 bases from V and 1 base from J; junction bases left unmatched: 8. Germline CDR1 is MNHEY and CDR2 is SMNVEV (reference sequence). This CDR3 comprises 15 residues.